This note documents a single T cell receptor beta chain sequence. Its antigen is unknown. This record belongs to a study of response to subunit inactivated influenza vaccine. Study-level points and caveats: Authors proposed each seasonal influenza vaccination draws in few new T cells.

TCRdb reprocessed the RT-PCR reads via MiXCR and lists one record per CDR3 protein. Of 860,000 or so distinct CDR3 sequences listed, about 20% are singletons. V lost 0 bases and J lost 8, with 8 bases in between. CDR3 length equals 13 residues. Germline CDR1 reads LGHNA; CDR2 reads YNFKEQ. The sequences come from PBMCs from blood, collected 5 days after vaccination. This chain joins TRBV4-2 and TRBJ2-1; D unclear. The sequence derives from a man aged 45 to 65 who received an inactivated influenza vaccine. CDR3 bases: TGTGCCAGCAGCCAAGATGGCGGCTATGAGCAGTTCTTC. It is translated as CASSQDGGYEQFF.